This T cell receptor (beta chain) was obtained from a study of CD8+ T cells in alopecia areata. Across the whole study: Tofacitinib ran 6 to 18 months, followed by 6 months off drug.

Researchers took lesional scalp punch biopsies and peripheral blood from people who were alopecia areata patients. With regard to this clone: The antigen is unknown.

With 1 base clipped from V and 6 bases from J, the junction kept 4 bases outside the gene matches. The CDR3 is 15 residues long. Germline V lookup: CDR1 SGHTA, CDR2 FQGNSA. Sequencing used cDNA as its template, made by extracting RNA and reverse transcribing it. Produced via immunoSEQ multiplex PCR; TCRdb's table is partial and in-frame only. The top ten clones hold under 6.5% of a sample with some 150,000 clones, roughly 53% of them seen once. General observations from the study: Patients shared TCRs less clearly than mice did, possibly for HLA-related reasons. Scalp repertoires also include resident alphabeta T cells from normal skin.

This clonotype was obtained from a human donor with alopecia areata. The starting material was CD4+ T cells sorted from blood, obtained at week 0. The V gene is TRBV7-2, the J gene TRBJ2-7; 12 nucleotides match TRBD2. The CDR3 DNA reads TGTGCCAGCAGCTTAGTTGAACTAGCGGGGGGCGAGCAGTACTTC. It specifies CASSLVELAGGEQYF.